The 10 T cell receptor beta chains in this list originate from one sample, sequenced in a study of blood T cell repertoires in COVID-19. This table comes from immunoSEQ multiplex PCR, and its TCRdb copy is limited to in-frame clones, with some not included. Found here are around 150,000 clones, approximately 84% of them singletons; the top ten hold around 3.7%. The sample was PBMCs or T cells enriched from blood (not recorded which). The receptors shown here come from a woman between 50 and 59 years old with acute COVID-19.

The V gene is TRBV7-2, the J gene TRBJ2-2; possible D gene TRBD1, 5 bases. Germline V gives CDR1 SGHTA, CDR2 FQGNSA. This CDR3 region has 15 residues. V was trimmed by 4 bases and J by 6 bases, leaving 15 bases between them. This CDR3 reads CASSSVLTGAGELFF. Written as DNA, the CDR3 is TGTGCCAGCAGCTCCGTATTAACAGGCGCCGGGGAGCTGTTTTTT.

V usage is TRBV9 and J usage is TRBJ1-1, with D uncertain. With 3 bases removed from V and 3 bases from J, the gap between germline ends came to 15 bases. Germline-derived CDR1 and CDR2 are SGDLS and YYNGEE. The CDR3 loop spans 15 amino acids. The CDR3 sequence: CASSALSYGDTEAFF. The CDR3 DNA reads TGTGCCAGCAGCGCTCTTTCGTACGGGGACACTGAAGCTTTCTTT.

This chain connects TRBV5-1 to TRBJ2-2; 13 bases line up with TRBD2. V lost 0 bases, J lost 0 bases, and 5 bases stayed unmatched. There are 19 residues in the CDR3. Germline CDR1 reads SGHRS; CDR2 reads YFSETQ. The CDR3 nucleotides read TGCGCCAGCAGCTTGGCCCCGGGACTAGCGGGGACGAACACCGGGGAGCTGTTTTTT. As protein: CASSLAPGLAGTNTGELFF.

The rearrangement links TRBV5-6 to TRBJ1-2; 9 bases align to TRBD1. The length of the CDR3 is 13 residues. Germline trimming cut 4 bases from V and 8 bases from J; bases unmatched to any gene: 6. Germline loops: CDR1 SGHDT, CDR2 YYEEEE. For the CDR3, the DNA is TGTGCCAGCAGCCACTGGACAGGGGAGGGCTACACCTTC. This translates into CASSHWTGEGYTF.

This clone was counted between two and nine times. This sequence joins TRBV11-3 and TRBJ2-3; TRBD2 agrees at 14 bases. The germline gives CDR1 SGHNT, CDR2 YENEEA. Unmatched junction bases numbered 4, after V lost 6 bases and J lost 2 bases. The CDR3 has 16 amino acids. The CDR3 sequence is CASRETSGRATDTQYF. The CDR3 coding sequence is TGTGCCAGCAGGGAGACTAGCGGGAGGGCCACAGATACGCAGTATTTT.

The chain links TRBV7-9 to TRBJ2-5; possible D gene TRBD1, 6 bases. Trimming removed 1 base at V and 4 bases at J, with 13 bases between. CDR1 and CDR2 (germline): SEHNR, FQNEAQ (reference sequence). The CDR3 consists of 15 residues. The CDR3 DNA sequence: TGTGCCAGCAGCTTAGGGTTTGGGGGCATAGAGACCCAGTACTTC. Translated: CASSLGFGGIETQYF.

V usage is TRBV19 and J usage is TRBJ2-7; a weak D match, TRBD2 (6 bases). V dropped 1 base and J dropped 6 bases, with 13 bases sitting between them. The length of the CDR3 is 14 residues. Germline values: CDR1 LNHDA, CDR2 SQIVND (reference sequence). CDR3 sequence (DNA): TGTGCCAGTAGTATAGCTGAGGGAGGAGGCGAGCAGTACTTC. Protein: CASSIAEGGGEQYF.

This chain connects TRBV6-2 or TRBV6-3 to TRBJ2-5; 7 positions agree with TRBD1. V was clipped by 5 bases and J by 7 bases; unmatched bases: 7. Germline assignment: CDR1 MNHEY and CDR2 SVGEGT. The CDR3 spans 13 residues. CDR3 nucleotide sequence: TGTGCCAGCAGTGCAGGGGGTGGGGGGACCCAGTACTTC. This translates into CASSAGGGGTQYF.

The CDR3 bases are TGTGCCAGCAGAAAAATGGGGGCAAATGAGCAGTTCTTC. It encodes CASRKMGANEQFF. The chain links TRBV27 to TRBJ2-1, with D maybe TRBD1 (6 bases). V lost 6 bases and J lost 7, with 13 bases in between. The CDR3 is 13 amino acids. CDR1 is MNHEY and CDR2 is SMNVEV in the germline V gene (reference sequence).

This clone was observed a handful of times. J is TRBJ1-2 and V is TRBV11-2; D not certain. V gave up 0 bases and J gave up 4 bases, with 6 bases separating them. Germline CDR1 and CDR2: SGHAT and FQNNGV. This CDR3 has 13 amino acids. In nucleotides, the CDR3 is TGTGCCAGCAGCTTAGAACAGAGCTATGGCTACACCTTC. It is translated as CASSLEQSYGYTF.